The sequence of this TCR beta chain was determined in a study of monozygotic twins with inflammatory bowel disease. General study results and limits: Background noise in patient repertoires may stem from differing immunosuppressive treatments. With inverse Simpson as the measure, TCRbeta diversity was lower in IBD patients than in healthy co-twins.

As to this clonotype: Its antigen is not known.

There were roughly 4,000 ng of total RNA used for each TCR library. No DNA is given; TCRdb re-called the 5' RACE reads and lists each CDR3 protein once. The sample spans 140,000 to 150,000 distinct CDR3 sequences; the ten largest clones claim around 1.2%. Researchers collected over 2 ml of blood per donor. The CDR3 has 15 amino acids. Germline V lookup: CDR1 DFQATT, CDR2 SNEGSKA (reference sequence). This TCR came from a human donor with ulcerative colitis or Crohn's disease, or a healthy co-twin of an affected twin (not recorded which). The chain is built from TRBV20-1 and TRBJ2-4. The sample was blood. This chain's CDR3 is CSVVDGYLAKNIQYF.